The clone carrying this TCR beta chain was counted between two and nine times. Its antigen remains unknown. Unstimulated regulatory T cells (CD4+CD25+CD127-), CD4+CD25- non-regulatory cells, CD4 and CD8 cells were FACS-sorted from thawed PBMCs. This specimen comes from a study of Tregs in tolerant kidney transplant recipients. Germline-derived CDR1 and CDR2 are SGHTA and FQGNSA. The V gene lost 2 bases and the J gene lost 5 bases, with 12 bases spanning the gap. The CDR3 consists of 14 residues. Whole-study findings and limits: Expanding Tregs on activated donor B cells appeared to best identify donor-specific TCRbeta clones.

TCRdb keeps only in-frame clones here, not all; method: immunoSEQ multiplex PCR. The sample lists around 230,000 clones, roughly 84% occurring once. The genes are TRBV7-2 and TRBJ1-2; D possibly corresponds to TRBD1 (5 bases). The sequenced sample consisted of CD4+ T cells from blood. This TCR came from a human donor in good health. The CDR3 coding sequence is TGTGCCAGCAGCTTAAGCAGGGCGCTTTATGGCTACACCTTC. It translates to CASSLSRALYGYTF.